This T cell receptor beta chain was observed in a study of shared T cell receptors in the human thymus. Trimming removed 7 bases at V and 0 bases at J, with 15 bases between. Germline assignment: CDR1 SQVTM and CDR2 ANQGSEA. The CDR3 covers 14 residues. Here immunoSEQ multiplex PCR was the method, and the copy in TCRdb shows in-frame clones only, minus some. The repertoire includes more than 550,000 clones, approximately 87% of them detected once, and roughly 0.0086% sits in the top ten. This sample was also put to use in a study of human thymus T cells. That publication notes: Infants served as donors; they were healthy and Finnish and were having corrective surgery for congenital heart defects. Thymic material originated from resections removed in the course of corrective heart surgery. Blood and thymic repertoires both appeared biased in V and J gene usage. Related studies noted strongly shared thymic repertoires across unrelated people.

The sequenced material came from thymocytes. The chain has TRBV29-1 and TRBJ2-5, with D possibly being TRBD1 (7 bases). The receptor was derived from a boy in the first two years of life with a congenital heart defect. Here the CDR3 DNA reads TGCAGCGGCTCAGGGGGGAAGGACCAAGAGACCCAGTACTTC. Translation: CSGSGGKDQETQYF.